One TCR beta chain is described in this entry. Sequencing used immunoSEQ multiplex PCR; TCRdb keeps in-frame clones, though not all of them. The top ten clones hold approximately 5.3% of a sample with tens of thousands of clones, roughly three quarters of them seen once. The CDR3 covers 16 residues. Germline values: CDR1 LGHNA, CDR2 YNFKEQ. Trimming removed 1 base from V and 7 bases from J; junction bases left unmatched: 10. The entry originates in a study of OX40 agonist ivuxolimab in advanced cancers. At the level of the study: Participants could have had prior anti-PD-1, anti-PD-L1 or anti-CTLA-4 therapy, and around 40% had some.

The sample here was CD4+ or CD8+ T cells sorted from blood, taken in a trial of the OX40 agonist ivuxolimab. The clonotype was recovered from an adult with an advanced solid tumor such as melanoma, head and neck, liver or kidney cancer. The V and J genes are TRBV4-2 and TRBJ2-7; the match to TRBD1 covers 10 bases. The CDR3 loop is CASSQVGTGVPDEQYF. The CDR3 DNA follows: TGTGCCAGCAGCCAAGTTGGGACAGGGGTCCCGGATGAGCAGTACTTC.